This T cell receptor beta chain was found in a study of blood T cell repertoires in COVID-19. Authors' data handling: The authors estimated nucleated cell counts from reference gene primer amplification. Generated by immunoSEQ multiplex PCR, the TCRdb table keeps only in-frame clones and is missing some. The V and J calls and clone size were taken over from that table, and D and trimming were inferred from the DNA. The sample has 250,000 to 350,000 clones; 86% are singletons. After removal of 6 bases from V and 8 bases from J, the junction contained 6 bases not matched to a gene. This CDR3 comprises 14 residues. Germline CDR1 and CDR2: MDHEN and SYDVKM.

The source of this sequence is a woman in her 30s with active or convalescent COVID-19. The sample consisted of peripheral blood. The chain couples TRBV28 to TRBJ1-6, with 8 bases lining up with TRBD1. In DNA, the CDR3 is TGTGCCAGCAGCCGGACAGGGACAGATTCACCCCTCCACTTT. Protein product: CASSRTGTDSPLHF.